A selection of T cell receptor beta chains follows, all from one sample in a study of memory CD4+ T cells and cytomegalovirus serostatus. Sequencing used immunoSEQ multiplex PCR; TCRdb keeps in-frame clones, though not all of them. Of about 57,000 clones listed, around 80% were seen once; the top ten hold approximately 0.82%. Material: memory CD4+ T cells from blood. These receptor sequences come from an adult in good health and CMV-seronegative. CDR3s include the opening cysteine and the closing phenylalanine or tryptophan. Each record gives: J gene, D gene, V gene, clone size, CDR3 protein, CDR3 DNA. A D gene is named only where the DNA matches it firmly. The listing skips clone size in some rows; elsewhere it reads once, few, many or a size class.

>TRBJ2-6|-|TRBV27|few
CASSTSRGANVLTF
TGTGCCAGCAGTACCTCCCGGGGAGCCAACGTCCTGACTTTC
>TRBJ1-2|-|TRBV7-2|-
CASSFNNYGYTF
TGTGCCAGCAGCTTTAATAACTATGGCTACACCTTC
>TRBJ2-7|-|TRBV4-1|-
CASSQADGSSYEQYF
TGCGCCAGCAGCCAAGCGGACGGGAGCTCCTACGAGCAGTACTTC
>TRBJ2-1|TRBD1|TRBV11-1|-
CASRLDQGAREQFF
TGTGCCAGCAGATTGGATCAGGGGGCTAGGGAGCAGTTCTTC
>TRBJ2-2|-|TRBV19|-
CASSIDLWRAPVAGELFF
TGTGCCAGTAGTATAGATCTTTGGAGAGCGCCGGTCGCCGGGGAGCTGTTTTTT
>TRBJ2-1|-|TRBV4-2|-
CASSQDGGNEQFF
TGTGCCAGCAGCCAAGATGGAGGGAATGAGCAGTTCTTC
>TRBJ2-1|TRBD2|TRBV14|once
CASRLTSGSYNEQFF
TGTGCCAGCAGGCTTACTAGCGGTTCCTACAATGAGCAGTTCTTC
>TRBJ2-7|-|TRBV5-1|-
CASSLEPGRYEQYF
TGCGCCAGCAGCTTGGAACCCGGCAGGTACGAGCAGTACTTC
>TRBJ1-2|TRBD1|TRBV27|-
CASSPGGGYYGYTF
TGTGCCAGCAGCCCAGGGGGAGGCTACTATGGCTACACCTTC
>TRBJ2-5|TRBD2|TRBV5-1|-
CASSPGGTKETQYF
TGCGCCAGCAGCCCGGGGGGGACCAAAGAGACCCAGTACTTC
>TRBJ1-2|-|TRBV5-5|-
CASSSDWNGYTF
TGTGCCAGCAGCTCTGATTGGAATGGCTACACCTTC
>TRBJ1-1|-|TRBV29-1|few
CSVAGTLNTEAFF
TGCAGCGTTGCCGGGACGTTGAACACTGAAGCTTTCTTT
>TRBJ2-7|-|TRBV7-8|-
CASSARSGIYEQYF
TGTGCCAGCAGCGCACGCTCCGGGATCTACGAGCAGTACTTC
>TRBJ2-3|TRBD2|TRBV27|-
CASSLWQAGRDTQYF
TGTGCCAGCAGTTTATGGCAAGCGGGAAGGGATACGCAGTATTTT
>TRBJ1-5|-|TRBV30|-
CAWSVPGLTSQPQHF
TGTGCCTGGAGTGTACCGGGGTTGACTTCTCAGCCCCAGCATTTT
>TRBJ1-2|TRBD1|TRBV10-3|-
CAIRKDRTTYGYTF
TGTGCCATCAGGAAGGACAGGACAACTTATGGCTACACCTTC
>TRBJ2-3|-|TRBV19|-
CASMDQGRGDTQYF
TGTGCCAGTATGGACCAGGGCCGAGGGGATACGCAGTATTTT
>TRBJ2-7|TRBD2|TRBV18|medium-sized
CASSRAAGPDEQYF
TGTGCCAGCTCACGGGCAGCGGGGCCAGACGAGCAGTACTTC
>TRBJ2-1|-|TRBV19|-
CASNGGMTNEQFF
TGTGCCAGTAATGGAGGGATGACTAATGAGCAGTTCTTC
>TRBJ1-2|-|TRBV27|-
CASSFTPGVATYGYTF
TGTGCCAGCAGTTTTACACCCGGGGTAGCAACATATGGCTACACCTTC
>TRBJ2-1|-|TRBV19|-
CASSPEWGGHEQFF
TGTGCCAGTAGTCCAGAGTGGGGGGGGCATGAGCAGTTCTTC
>TRBJ2-7|-|TRBV27|-
CASSLGDTLEQYF
TGTGCCAGCAGTTTAGGGGACACTCTCGAGCAGTACTTC
>TRBJ2-7|TRBD2|TRBV28|-
CASSSGLTYEQYF
TGTGCCAGCAGTTCGGGACTAACCTACGAGCAGTACTTC
>TRBJ2-1|TRBD1|TRBV7-2|-
CASSPGQGSYNEQFF
TGTGCCAGCAGCCCTGGACAGGGCTCCTACAATGAGCAGTTCTTC
>TRBJ1-2|TRBD1|TRBV7-9|-
CASGKDRVGYGYTF
TGTGCCAGCGGCAAGGACAGGGTAGGCTATGGCTACACCTTC
>TRBJ2-6|-|TRBV5-1|-
CASSGSLSGANVLTF
TGCGCCAGCAGCGGATCCCTCTCTGGGGCCAACGTCCTGACTTTC
>TRBJ2-6|-|TRBV27|-
CASTLSISAGANVLTF
TGTGCCAGCACCCTAAGCATTTCCGCTGGGGCCAACGTCCTGACTTTC
>TRBJ2-7|-|TRBV5-5|-
CASSLEAYEQYF
TGTGCCAGCAGCTTGGAGGCCTACGAGCAGTACTTC
>TRBJ1-1|-|TRBV5-1|-
CASSLERERKAFF
TGCGCCAGCAGCTTGGAAAGGGAACGGAAAGCTTTCTTT
>TRBJ2-7|-|TRBV7-9|once
CASSSYTEEEQYF
TGTGCCAGCAGCTCCTACACAGAGGAGGAGCAGTACTTC
>TRBJ2-7|TRBD2|TRBV4-1|few
CASGPGLAGGSYEQYF
TGCGCCAGCGGACCCGGACTAGCGGGAGGCTCCTACGAGCAGTACTTC
>TRBJ2-6|-|TRBV19|-
CASSARTASSGANVLTF
TGTGCCAGTAGTGCCCGGACTGCCAGCTCTGGGGCCAACGTCCTGACTTTC
>TRBJ1-5|-|TRBV18|-
CASSLDSNQPQHF
TGTGCCAGCTCCTTAGATAGCAATCAGCCCCAGCATTTT
>TRBJ1-1|-|TRBV5-1|-
CASTGRGSGTLNTEAFF
TGCGCCAGCACCGGGAGGGGGTCCGGGACCCTGAACACTGAAGCTTTCTTT
>TRBJ1-1|-|TRBV5-4|many
CASSLEVGRTAEAFF
TGTGCCAGCAGCTTGGAGGTGGGGAGGACAGCTGAAGCTTTCTTT
>TRBJ1-2|-|TRBV2|-
CASSESFQALYGYTF
TGTGCCAGCAGTGAGTCATTTCAGGCCCTGTATGGCTACACCTTC
>TRBJ1-1|-|TRBV28|-
CASSFRGRGRMHTEAFF
TGTGCCAGCAGTTTCCGTGGGAGGGGACGTATGCACACTGAAGCTTTCTTT
>TRBJ2-7|TRBD2|TRBV18|-
CASSVGSGRGPQQYF
TGTGCCAGCTCCGTCGGGAGCGGGAGAGGGCCCCAGCAGTACTTC
>TRBJ2-7|TRBD1|TRBV5-4|few
CASSFRRQGEKYF
TGTGCCAGCAGCTTTCGGAGACAGGGGGAGAAGTACTTC
>TRBJ1-1|TRBD1|TRBV5-1|-
CASSLQGGALNTEAFF
TGCGCCAGCAGCTTGCAAGGGGGCGCATTAAACACTGAAGCTTTCTTT
>TRBJ2-7|-|TRBV6-6|-
CASFPSGGAYEQYF
TGTGCCAGTTTCCCCTCGGGCGGGGCCTACGAGCAGTACTTC
>TRBJ2-7|-|TRBV2|-
CASSMTDYEQYF
TGTGCCAGCAGTATGACAGACTACGAGCAGTACTTC
>TRBJ1-2|-|TRBV5-1|-
CASSLGANYGYTF
TGCGCCAGCAGCTTAGGGGCTAACTATGGCTACACCTTC
>TRBJ2-5|TRBD2|TRBV5-1|-
CASSSGGAQETQYF
TGCGCCAGCAGCTCCGGGGGGGCCCAAGAGACCCAGTACTTC
>TRBJ1-2|-|TRBV7-2|-
CASSLGQEVWYGYTF
TGTGCCAGCAGCTTAGGGCAGGAAGTATGGTATGGCTACACCTTC
>TRBJ2-3|-|TRBV7-3|once
CASSLTFQADGTDTQYF
TGTGCCAGCAGCTTAACGTTCCAAGCGGACGGCACAGATACGCAGTATTTT
>TRBJ2-1|TRBD2|TRBV7-9|-
CASSPRTSGSILEQFF
TGTGCCAGCAGCCCCCGGACTAGCGGGAGTATACTTGAGCAGTTCTTC
>TRBJ2-2|TRBD2|TRBV4-1|-
CASSQESPGTSGRQSTGELFF
TGCGCCAGCAGCCAAGAATCCCCAGGGACTAGCGGTCGACAGAGCACCGGGGAGCTGTTTTTT
>TRBJ2-7|-|TRBV28|once
CASSHQTYEQYF
TGTGCCAGCAGTCATCAAACCTACGAGCAGTACTTC
>TRBJ1-1|-|TRBV20-1|-
CSGKGNTEAFF
TGCAGTGGGAAAGGAAACACTGAAGCTTTCTTT
>TRBJ2-5|-|TRBV11-1|-
CASTDPRVLQQTQYF
TGTGCCAGCACCGACCCCCGGGTACTACAACAGACCCAGTACTTC
>TRBJ1-5|-|TRBV28|few
CASSFPTDQPQHF
TGTGCCAGCAGTTTTCCCACCGATCAGCCCCAGCATTTT
>TRBJ1-6|-|TRBV21-1|few
CASSTTAGTRSPLHF
TGTGCCAGCAGCACCACCGCCGGGACAAGGTCACCCCTCCACTTT
>TRBJ1-4|-|TRBV5-6|medium-sized
CASSLLGGEKLFF
TGTGCCAGCAGCTTGCTGGGTGGGGAAAAACTGTTTTTT
>TRBJ2-1|-|TRBV4-2|-
CASSQVNSRNNEQFF
TGTGCCAGCAGCCAAGTAAATAGCCGTAACAATGAGCAGTTCTTC